These 6 T cell receptor beta chains share one sample of origin, sequenced in a study of blood T cell repertoires in COVID-19. Measured with immunoSEQ multiplex PCR; TCRdb has only the in-frame clones, and not every one. The table records tens of thousands of clones, around four fifths of them present only once. The sequenced material came from peripheral blood. These TCRs come from a man aged 80 or over with active or convalescent COVID-19.

The rearrangement uses TRBV6-4 and TRBJ1-5, with D perhaps TRBD1 (6 bases). CDR3 length: 19 residues. The V end was cut by 0 bases, the J end by 2 bases, with 20 bases between. CDR1 and CDR2 (germline): MRHNA, SNTAGT. The CDR3 loop is CASSDSTLSLTGGNQPQHF. CDR3 sequence (DNA): TGTGCCAGCAGTGACTCGACCCTCTCTTTGACAGGAGGCAATCAGCCCCAGCATTTT.

The rearrangement links TRBV2 to TRBJ2-5; 11 bases agree with TRBD2. V was pared by 6 bases and J by 0 bases, with 6 bases of the junction left unmatched. Germline V gene data show CDR1 as SNHLY and CDR2 as FYNNEI. The CDR3 spans 16 residues. In nucleotides, the CDR3 is TGTGCCAGCAGAGCAACTAGCGGGGGATACCAAGAGACCCAGTACTTC. It is translated as CASRATSGGYQETQYF.

V gene TRBV18 combines with J gene TRBJ2-3; unclear D gene. Trimming stripped 6 bases from V and 2 bases from J, with 9 bases between. CDR1 KGHSH and CDR2 LQKENI come from the germline V gene. The length of the CDR3 is 13 residues. CDR3 amino acids: CASSPRNTDTQYF. Here the CDR3 DNA reads TGTGCCAGCTCTCCGAGGAACACAGATACGCAGTATTTT.

This clone was observed a handful of times. The chain is built from TRBV6-5 and TRBJ2-7; the D is unclear. The V gene lost 0 bases and the J gene lost 2 bases, with 8 bases spanning the gap. The CDR3 is 14 residues long. The V gene's germline CDR1 is MNHEY and CDR2 SVGAGI. CDR3 sequence reads: CASSYSTAAYEQYF. The CDR3 DNA reads as TGTGCCAGCAGTTACTCTACAGCCGCCTACGAGCAGTACTTC.

The V call is TRBV25-1, the J call TRBJ2-2, with 7 bases identical to TRBD1. Germline CDR1 and CDR2: MGHDK and SYGVNS. The CDR3 consists of 14 residues. After removal of 6 bases from V and 4 bases from J, the junction contained 5 bases not matched to a gene. The CDR3, as DNA: TGTGCCAGCAGCCGACAGGGTTTCACCGGGGAGCTGTTTTTT. This encodes CASSRQGFTGELFF.

J is TRBJ2-5 and V is TRBV6-5; 7 bases agree with TRBD2. The V gene end was trimmed by 7 bases and the J gene end by 7 bases; junction bases not matched to a gene: 0. This CDR3 is 10 amino acids long. Looked up from germline, CDR1 is MNHEY and CDR2 is SVGAGI. CDR3: CASTGGTQYF. The CDR3 coding sequence is TGTGCCAGCACGGGGGGGACCCAGTACTTC.